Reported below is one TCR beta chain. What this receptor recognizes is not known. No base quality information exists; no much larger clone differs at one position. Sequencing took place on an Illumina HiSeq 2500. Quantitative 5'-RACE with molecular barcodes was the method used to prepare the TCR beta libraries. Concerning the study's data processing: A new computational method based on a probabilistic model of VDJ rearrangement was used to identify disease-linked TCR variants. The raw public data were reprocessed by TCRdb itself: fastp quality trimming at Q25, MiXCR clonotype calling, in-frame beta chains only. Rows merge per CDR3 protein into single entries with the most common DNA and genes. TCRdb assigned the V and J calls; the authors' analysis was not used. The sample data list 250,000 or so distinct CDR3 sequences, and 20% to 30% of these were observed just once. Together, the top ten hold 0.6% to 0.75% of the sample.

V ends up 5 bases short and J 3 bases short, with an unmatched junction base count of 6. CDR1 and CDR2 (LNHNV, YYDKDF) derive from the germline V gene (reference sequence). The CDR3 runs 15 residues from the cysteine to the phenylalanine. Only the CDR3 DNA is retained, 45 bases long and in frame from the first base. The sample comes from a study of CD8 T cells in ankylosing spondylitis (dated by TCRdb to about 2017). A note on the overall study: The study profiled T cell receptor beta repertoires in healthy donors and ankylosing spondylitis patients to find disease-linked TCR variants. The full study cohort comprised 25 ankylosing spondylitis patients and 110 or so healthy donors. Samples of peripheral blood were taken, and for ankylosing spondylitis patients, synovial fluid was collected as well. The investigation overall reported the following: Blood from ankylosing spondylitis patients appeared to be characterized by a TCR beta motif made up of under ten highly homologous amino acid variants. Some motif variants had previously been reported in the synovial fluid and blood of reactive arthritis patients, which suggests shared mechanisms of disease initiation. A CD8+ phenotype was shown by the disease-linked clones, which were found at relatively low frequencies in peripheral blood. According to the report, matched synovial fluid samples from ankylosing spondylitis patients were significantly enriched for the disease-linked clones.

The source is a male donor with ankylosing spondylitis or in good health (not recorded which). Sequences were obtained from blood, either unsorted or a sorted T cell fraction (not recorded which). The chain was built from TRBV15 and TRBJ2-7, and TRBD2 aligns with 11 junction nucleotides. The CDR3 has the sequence CATSPLTSGVYEQYF. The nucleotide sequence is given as TGTGCCACCAGCCCATTGACTAGCGGGGTCTACGAGCAGTACTTC.